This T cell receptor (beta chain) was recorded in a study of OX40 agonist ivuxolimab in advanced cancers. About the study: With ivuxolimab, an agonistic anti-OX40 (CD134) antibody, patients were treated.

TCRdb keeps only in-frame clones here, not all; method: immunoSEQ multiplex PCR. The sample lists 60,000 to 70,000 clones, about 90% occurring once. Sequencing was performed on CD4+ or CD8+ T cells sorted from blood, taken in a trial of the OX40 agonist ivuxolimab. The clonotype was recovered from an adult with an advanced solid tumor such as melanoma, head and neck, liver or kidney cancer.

DNA of the CDR3: TGCGCCAGCAGCCCCTCTGTAGCCTTTAATGAAAAACTGTTTTTT. Amino acids: CASSPSVAFNEKLFF. The genes are TRBV5-1 and TRBJ1-4; D is undetermined. Looked up from germline, CDR1 is SGHRS and CDR2 is YFSETQ. The length of the CDR3 is 15 residues. The ends were cut back, 4 bases at V and 4 bases at J, with 14 bases in the middle. Looking up the rest from reference TRBV5-1 and TRBJ1-4 gives the full variable domain: KAGVTQTPRYLIKTRGQQVTLSCSPISGHRSVSWYQQTPGQGLQFLFEYFSETQRNKGNFPGRFSGRQFSNSRSEMNVSTLELGDSALYLCASSPSVAFNEKLFFGSGTQLSVL.